A selection of T cell receptor beta chains follows, all from one sample in a study of OX40 agonist ivuxolimab in advanced cancers. Clones were sequenced by immunoSEQ multiplex PCR, and TCRdb holds only the in-frame ones, with some missing. The sample consists of about 80,000 clones, roughly 90% of them appearing once. The sample in question was CD4+ or CD8+ T cells sorted from blood, obtained in a trial of the OX40 agonist ivuxolimab. All receptors come from an adult with an advanced solid tumor such as melanoma, head and neck, liver or kidney cancer. CDR3s include the opening cysteine and the closing phenylalanine or tryptophan. The order of the fields is D gene, J gene, V gene, CDR3 DNA, CDR3 protein. The D gene is left open where the match is weak.

D: NA; J: TRBJ1-1; V: TRBV7-8; DNA: TGTGCCAGCAGCCCTCACCGGGGGAAGAACACTGAAGCTTTCTTT; CDR3: CASSPHRGKNTEAFF
D: NA; J: TRBJ1-4; V: TRBV9; DNA: TGTGCCAGCAGCGTGGAGGGGATTAATGAAAAACTGTTTTTT; CDR3: CASSVEGINEKLFF
D: NA; J: TRBJ2-1; V: TRBV5-6; DNA: TGTGCCAGCAACCTCTGGGGGACCAATGAGCAGTTCTTC; CDR3: CASNLWGTNEQFF
D: TRBD1; J: TRBJ1-5; V: TRBV27; DNA: TGTGCCAGCAGTCCCGGGACAGGGTTCAATCAGCCCCAGCATTTT; CDR3: CASSPGTGFNQPQHF
D: NA; J: TRBJ2-2; V: TRBV5-1; DNA: TGCGCCAGCAGCTTGTGGCTAGCTAGGGACACCGGGGAGCTGTTTTTT; CDR3: CASSLWLARDTGELFF
D: NA; J: TRBJ2-7; V: TRBV10-3; DNA: TGTGCCATCAAGGGCGGGGAATCCTACGAGCAGTACTTC; CDR3: CAIKGGESYEQYF
D: NA; J: TRBJ2-3; V: TRBV7-6; DNA: TGTGCCAGCAGCTTTCAAAGGGGGGAAGGGGATACGCAGTATTTT; CDR3: CASSFQRGEGDTQYF
D: NA; J: TRBJ1-6; V: TRBV27; DNA: TGTGCCAGCAGTTGGGGGATTAATTCACCCCTCCACTTT; CDR3: CASSWGINSPLHF
D: NA; J: TRBJ2-5; V: TRBV5-1; DNA: TGCGCCAGCAGCTTGGAGAAAGAGACCCAGTACTTC; CDR3: CASSLEKETQYF
D: TRBD1; J: TRBJ1-2; V: TRBV15; DNA: TGTGCCACCAGCAGAGACCTCCGGGACAGATCTAACTATGGCTACACCTTC; CDR3: CATSRDLRDRSNYGYTF
D: TRBD1; J: TRBJ2-7; V: TRBV2; DNA: TGTGCCAGCAGTGGGAGTAGGGGACAGGGCTACGAGCAGTACTTC; CDR3: CASSGSRGQGYEQYF
D: TRBD2; J: TRBJ2-7; V: TRBV5-1; DNA: TGCGCCAGCAGCCTCGGGGTAGCGGGGACCTACGAGCAGTACTTC; CDR3: CASSLGVAGTYEQYF
D: NA; J: TRBJ2-1; V: TRBV7-3; DNA: TGTGCCAGCAGCTTAACTGGCTACAATGAGCAGTTCTTC; CDR3: CASSLTGYNEQFF